This T cell receptor beta chain was identified during a study of T cells in Graves' hyperthyroidism and ophthalmopathy. Study-level findings and limits: Blood samples included most of the expanded thyroid clonotypes exceeding 0.001.

On this clonotype: Its antigen remains unknown.

This CDR3 region has 14 residues. Germline CDR1 is SGHVS and CDR2 is FNYEAQ. The V end lost 8 bases, the J end lost 2 bases, and 16 bases lay between the germline ends. It was RNA transcripts that yielded the amplified TCR beta CDR3 regions. First-round RT-PCR targeting the TCR CDR3 was performed with the HTBI primer set. TCRdb used MiXCR to reprocess the multiplex PCR reads, holding one entry per CDR3 protein. The sample gives 500,000 to 800,000 distinct CDR3 sequences, 45% of which show up once; about 7.7% is in the top ten. Sequencing was done on a sample of peripheral blood or thyroid tissue (not recorded which). The genes are TRBV7-6 and TRBJ2-7; no reliable D call. This receptor was identified in an adult man with Graves' disease, either hyperthyroidism or ophthalmopathy (not recorded which). CDR3 nucleotides: TGTGCCAGCTCACCGACCTCCCGCCCCTACGAGCAGTACTTC. This encodes CASSPTSRPYEQYF.